This TCR beta chain was found in a study of blood T cell repertoires in COVID-19. Study-level background: Samples came from the United States, Italy and Spain, spanning acute and convalescent COVID-19. Sources were T cells, B-cell-depleted T cells, or PBMCs; the material itself was cDNA or gDNA.

Original processing methods: For nucleated cells, counts were estimated from reference gene primer amplification. This table comes from immunoSEQ multiplex PCR, and its TCRdb copy is limited to in-frame clones, with some not included. The V and J calls and clone size were taken over from that table, and D and trimming were inferred from the DNA. The repertoire holds over 250,000 clones, with over 75% as singletons. Germline V CDR1 and CDR2: MGHDK, SYGVNS. The CDR3 runs to 16 residues. The V gene end was trimmed by 4 bases and the J gene end by 1 base; junction bases not matched to a gene: 4. The chain combines TRBV25-1 with TRBJ2-3, with 11 bases aligning to TRBD2. The sequence came from a human donor in a cohort sampled during active COVID-19. Material for sequencing was peripheral blood. The CDR3 reads CASSGGTSGGTDTQYF. DNA of the CDR3: TGTGCCAGCAGTGGGGGGACTAGCGGAGGCACAGATACGCAGTATTTT.